This T cell receptor beta chain is drawn from a study of T cell repertoires in cytomegalovirus infection. About the research overall: Public signatures in TCR beta pointed to CMV infection and matching HLA type.

This clonotype came up a few times. Its matching antigen is unknown. Study-wide findings and caveats: Of the TCR beta families, the public ones yielded a cumulative frequency that identified carriers of CMV plus the relevant HLA.

Germline assignment: CDR1 LNHDA and CDR2 SQIVND (reference sequence). The CDR3 spans 15 residues. The J segment lost 5 bases and the V segment lost 6 bases, leaving 11 bases of the junction unmatched. Using its own MiXCR run on the reads, TCRdb lists one record per CDR3 protein. The sample includes 450,000 to 550,000 distinct CDR3 sequences, 16% of them seen just once. Sequencing input: CD8+ T cells from PBMCs. This TCR was sampled from a human donor in good health (CMV status not recorded). Some clones in this sample may be carry-over from other donors' samples. This sequence joins TRBV19 and TRBJ2-7; 9 bases line up with TRBD1. The CDR3 DNA reads TGTGCCAGTAGAGCAACCCGGACAGGGGAAAACGAGCAGTACTTC. It translates to CASRATRTGENEQYF.